These 9 T cell receptor beta chains were all obtained from the same sample, sequenced in a study of spatial heterogeneity in lung cancer. Using its own MiXCR run on the 5' RACE reads, TCRdb lists one record per CDR3 protein. The sample consists of around 30,000 distinct CDR3 sequences, less than 6% of them appearing once. The time point denotes: blood at routine non-recurrence follow-up after resection. Material for sequencing was whole RNA from tumor, nontumor lung or frozen PBMC, left unsorted. The material sequenced was PBMCs, taken at follow-up. The receptor source for this set is a male donor with early-stage non-small cell lung cancer.

This chain uses TRBV2 with TRBJ2-2; D remains ambiguous. CDR3 length: 14 residues. The V gene's germline CDR1 is SNHLY and CDR2 FYNNEI. V dropped 2 bases and J dropped 7 bases, with 11 bases sitting between them. The CDR3 reads CASSELILDGELFF. The CDR3 DNA is TGTGCCAGCAGTGAATTGATCCTCGACGGGGAGCTGTTTTTT.

This clonotype was observed at least ten times. The chain combines TRBV5-4 with TRBJ2-3; no firm D call. The CDR3 extends over 16 amino acids. Germline loops: CDR1 SGHNT, CDR2 YYREEE (reference sequence). V lost 4 bases, J lost 1 base, and 16 bases lay in between. In DNA, the CDR3 is TGTGCCAGCAGCAGGTGGGCCGTATACGGCACAGATACGCAGTATTTT. As protein: CASSRWAVYGTDTQYF.

This clonotype has more than one count but fewer than ten. This chain joins TRBV11-2 and TRBJ1-1; TRBD1 matches 8 bases. Looked up from germline, CDR1 is SGHAT and CDR2 is FQNNGV. The CDR3 extends over 16 amino acids. Trimming removed 4 bases from V and 1 base from J; junction bases left unmatched: 8. The CDR3, as DNA: TGTGCCAGCAGCTCCGACTCAGGACAGGGGAACACTGAAGCTTTCTTT. It codes for CASSSDSGQGNTEAFF. Using reference TRBV11-2 and TRBJ1-1 for the parts outside the CDR3, the full variable domain is EAGVAQSPRYKIIEKRQSVAFWCNPISGHATLYWYQQILGQGPKLLIQFQNNGVVDDSQLPKDRFSAERLKGVDSTLKIQPAKLEDSAVYLCASSSDSGQGNTEAFFGQGTRLTVV.

This clonotype was recorded many times. The genes are TRBV6-5 and TRBJ2-7; 8 bases align to TRBD2. V shed 4 bases and J 6 bases; nucleotides not matched to a gene: 17. Germline V gene data show CDR1 as MNHEY and CDR2 as SVGAGI. This CDR3 has 17 amino acids. CDR3 amino acids: CASSFRGLTRGGGEQYF. In DNA, the CDR3 is TGTGCCAGCAGTTTCAGGGGCCTGACACGGGGGGGCGGCGAGCAGTACTTC.

This clonotype was found many times. The chain couples TRBV12-3 or TRBV12-4 to TRBJ2-1; D is undetermined. Between the trimmed V and J ends, which lost 2 bases and 7 bases, there was a span of 9 bases. The CDR3 consists of 13 residues. The CDR3 is CASSLNRWNEQFF. The CDR3 coding sequence is TGTGCCAGCAGTTTAAACCGATGGAATGAGCAGTTCTTC.

This clonotype was counted only a few times. CDR3 sequence reads: CASSPGGLRNEQFF. CDR3 DNA sequence: TGTGCCAGTAGTCCCGGGGGGCTTCGGAATGAGCAGTTCTTC. This chain links TRBV19 with TRBJ2-1; weak D call: TRBD2 (7 bases). The V gene lost 5 bases and the J gene lost 7 bases, with 15 bases spanning the gap. The CDR3 totals 14 residues. CDR1 is LNHDA, CDR2 SQIVND, per germline (reference sequence).

This clonotype was counted at least ten times. The CDR3 protein is CASSQAGARAYEQYF. CDR3 coding DNA: TGCGCCAGCAGCCAAGCGGGGGCCCGGGCCTACGAGCAGTACTTC. This chain uses TRBV4-3 with TRBJ2-7; D is perhaps TRBD1 or TRBD2 (6 bases each). This CDR3 region has 15 residues. With 1 base removed from V and 2 bases from J, the gap between germline ends came to 12 bases. Germline V gene sequence: CDR1 LGHNA, CDR2 YSLEER.

This clonotype was counted a few times. The gene calls are TRBV5-1 and TRBJ1-1; tentatively, D is TRBD1 (5 bases). The V gene lost 7 bases and the J gene lost 8 bases, with 15 bases spanning the gap. CDR1 is SGHRS, CDR2 YFSETQ, per germline. This CDR3 is built from 12 residues. Written as DNA, the CDR3 is TGCGCCAGCCGGATAGGGACTGGGGAAGCTTTCTTT. It codes for CASRIGTGEAFF.

The chain employs TRBV7-2 and TRBJ2-5; 8 nucleotides agree with TRBD2. This CDR3 contains 13 residues. The germline gives CDR1 SGHTA, CDR2 FQGNSA. The ends lost 5 bases at V and 5 bases at J; junction bases unmatched: 4. The CDR3 is CASSRPGGETQYF. The CDR3 DNA is TGTGCCAGCAGCCGCCCGGGGGGGGAGACCCAGTACTTC. Variable domain in full (rest from reference TRBV7-2 and TRBJ2-5): GAGVSQSPSNKVTEKGKDVELRCDPISGHTALYWYRQSLGQGLEFLIYFQGNSAPDKSGLPSDRFSAERTGGSVSTLTIQRTQQEDSAVYLCASSRPGGETQYFGPGTRLLVL.